This note documents a single T cell receptor (beta chain) sequence. Its target is unknown. This entry is derived from a study of STAT5B mutations in CD4+ large granular lymphocyte leukemia. Whole-study findings and limits: Top patient clones used TRBV06 genes more often: 8/27 versus 2/35 in controls.

TCRdb's copy holds only in-frame clones and misses some; the assay was immunoSEQ multiplex PCR. The data contain 35,000 to 40,000 clones, roughly 85% of them seen just once; the ten biggest clones take up roughly 1.2%. Deletions cut 2 bases from V and 0 bases from J, with 9 bases between. Germline V gene sequence: CDR1 SGHNT, CDR2 YYREEE (reference sequence). The CDR3 runs to 14 residues. The chain employs TRBV5-4 and TRBJ2-7, with D unclear. The sequencing sample was made of CD4+ T cells from blood buffy coats. The sequence came from a human donor in good health. This CDR3 is CASSFGSSSYEQYF. CDR3 bases: TGTGCCAGCAGCTTTGGCAGCAGCTCCTACGAGCAGTACTTC.